The sequence of this T cell receptor beta chain was determined in a study of blood T cell repertoires in COVID-19. Repertoires were generated with immunoSEQ multiplex PCR, while TCRdb's copy carries only in-frame clones and drops some. The table includes some 340,000 clones, around 87% detected once. Germline trimming cut 5 bases from V and 6 bases from J; bases unmatched to any gene: 8. The CDR3 has 15 residues. Germline CDR1 and CDR2: MNHEY and SVGAGI. The source is a woman aged 25 to 39 who had recovered from COVID-19. Sequenced: PBMCs or T cells enriched from blood (not recorded which). V and J are TRBV6-5 and TRBJ2-4; 9 positions agree with TRBD2. CDR3: CASSPSGVAGNIQYF. CDR3 sequence (DNA): TGTGCCAGCAGTCCTAGCGGGGTCGCTGGAAACATTCAGTACTTC.